This T cell receptor beta chain came from a study of blood T cells in healthy people across ages. Through a sample-barcoded 5' primer and a J-beta primer mix, a second PCR was run for roughly 6 to 12 cycles. TCRdb re-derived calls from the 5' RACE reads in MiXCR, one entry per CDR3 protein. The data show about 680,000 distinct CDR3 sequences, 45% to 50% seen once. This CDR3 contains 13 residues. Per germline, CDR1 KGHSH and CDR2 LQKENI. V lost 1 base and J 6 bases, leaving 10 bases between the germline ends. The origin of this receptor is a woman aged 55-70 years in good health. The sequenced sample was blood. The chain is built from TRBV18 and TRBJ2-7; tentatively, D is TRBD2 (5 bases). The CDR3 loop is CASSPRESGEQYF. As DNA, the CDR3 is TGTGCCAGCTCACCACGGGAGTCTGGCGAGCAGTACTTC.